The table lists the clone carrying this TCR beta chain with many counts. Its antigen is still unknown. The germline V and J ends were trimmed by 4 bases and 0 bases, with 11 bases remaining between them. CDR3 length: 15 amino acids. Germline V gives CDR1 KGHDR, CDR2 SFDVKD. Drawing of peripheral blood yielded roughly 10 milliliters from each donor. The data were taken from a study of blood T cells in healthy people across ages. Findings and caveats of the study: Expanded clonotype shifts may have been confounded, as the donors had an unknown CMV status. TCR beta diversity, measured per million T cells, fell in a roughly linear way with age.

Alongside a J-beta primer mix, a sample-barcoded 5' primer served in a second PCR lasting roughly 7 to 11 cycles. Through a template-switch adaptor with 12 random nucleotides, each cDNA molecule received a tag. One entry per CDR3 protein results from TCRdb running MiXCR on the 5' RACE reads. The table has roughly 860,000 distinct CDR3 sequences, 60% to 80% seen once. The J gene is TRBJ2-5, the V gene TRBV24-1; D is unresolved. The origin of this receptor is a man aged 30-40 years in good health. Specimen: blood. The CDR3 loop reads CATSDPSEYQETQYF. The CDR3 coding sequence is TGTGCCACCAGTGACCCCTCAGAGTACCAAGAGACCCAGTACTTC.